This T cell receptor (beta chain) was retrieved from a study of sequential checkpoint blockade in melanoma. Treatment indicated: randomized to nivolumab then ipilimumab (arm A) or the reverse (arm B). By share of the sample, this clone is medium-sized. The repertoire was sequenced with immunoSEQ multiplex PCR; TCRdb's copy has only in-frame clones and lacks some. Found here are approximately 3,600 clones, 15% to 20% of them singletons; the top ten hold less than 15%. The TCR sequence derives from a human donor with melanoma. Material: tumor tissue (inferred from file names), obtained from a patient given nivolumab and ipilimumab in sequence.

The CDR3 sequence: CASSVGWGQGYGYTF. In DNA form, the CDR3 reads TGTGCCAGCAGCGTCGGTTGGGGACAGGGATATGGCTACACCTTC. This chain uses TRBV9 with TRBJ1-2, with 9 bases aligning to TRBD1. Germline V gene sequence: CDR1 SGDLS, CDR2 YYNGEE. This CDR3 has 15 amino acids. The J segment lost 5 bases and the V segment lost 2 bases, leaving 7 bases of the junction unmatched.